The present entry profiles one T cell receptor beta chain with its context. The V gene's germline CDR1 is KGHSH and CDR2 LQKENI. Trimming removed 2 bases from V and 9 bases from J; junction bases left unmatched: 1. This CDR3 is built from 15 residues. This entry is derived from a study of shared clonotypes between healthy human individuals. The authors distributed each subset's genomic DNA evenly over several immunoSEQ plates. The method was immunoSEQ multiplex PCR; TCRdb's version includes in-frame clones alone and lacks a portion of them. The sample yields over a million clones, roughly 97% seen once.

The V call is TRBV18, the J call TRBJ2-1; 16 bases fit TRBD2. Sequenced: naive CD4+ T cells sorted from blood. Noted subset: CD45RA+ positively selected. This TCR derives from a man between 25 and 39 years old in good health. The CDR3 loop is CASSPGTSGRVEQFF. The CDR3 DNA is TGTGCCAGCTCACCAGGGACTAGCGGGAGGGTTGAGCAGTTCTTC.